Shown below are 23 T cell receptor beta chains from a single sample sequenced in a study of cytomegalovirus exposure and HLA in healthy donors. This PCR relied on a set of 60 Vbeta primers and 13 Jbeta primers. Using immunoSEQ multiplex PCR, the repertoire was profiled, and TCRdb retains in-frame clones only, with some absent. Of approximately 150,000 clones listed, about two thirds are singletons. Sample: PBMCs. These receptor sequences come from a man aged 60 to 75 in good health and CMV-seronegative.

The V and J genes are TRBV4-3 and TRBJ2-5; 9 bases match TRBD1. V gave up 1 base and J gave up 4 bases; unmatched junction bases: 4. Germline V gene data show CDR1 as LGHNA and CDR2 as YSLEER. The CDR3 is made up of 15 amino acids. The CDR3 nucleotides are TGCGCCAGCAGCCAAGGAGGGACAGGGCGAGAGACCCAGTACTTC. Translated: CASSQGGTGRETQYF.

J is TRBJ2-1 and V is TRBV4-2, with a possible D match to TRBD2 (6 bases). This CDR3 comprises 17 residues. Germline values: CDR1 LGHNA, CDR2 YNFKEQ. V lost 0 bases and J 2 bases, leaving 14 bases between the germline ends. Written as DNA, the CDR3 is TGTGCCAGCAGCCAAGACCCGCGGGACTGGACCTACAATGAGCAGTTCTTC. This gives the protein CASSQDPRDWTYNEQFF.

The chain carries TRBV5-1 and TRBJ1-1; D gene uncertain. Looked up from germline, CDR1 is SGHRS and CDR2 is YFSETQ. The CDR3 extends over 13 amino acids. Trimming took 4 bases from V and 1 from J, leaving 8 bases between them. This chain's CDR3 is CASSAGSNTEAFF. CDR3 DNA: TGCGCCAGCAGCGCGGGATCGAACACTGAAGCTTTCTTT.

The chain uses TRBV28 and TRBJ1-1, with 9 bases identical to TRBD1. The CDR3 runs 17 residues. From germline, CDR1 is MDHEN and CDR2 SYDVKM. Trimming at V came to 3 bases and at J to 4 bases, leaving 12 bases not matched to a gene. This chain's CDR3 is CASSLRTGGRGSTEAFF. The DNA of the CDR3 is TGTGCCAGCAGTTTGAGAACAGGGGGCCGGGGTAGCACTGAAGCTTTCTTT.

The J gene is TRBJ1-4, the V gene TRBV29-1; the match to TRBD1 covers 9 bases. V was pared by 6 bases and J by 10 bases, with 6 bases of the junction left unmatched. Looked up from germline, CDR1 is SQVTM and CDR2 is ANQGSEA. The CDR3 has 12 residues. CDR3 DNA sequence: TGCAGCGTCGCGGGACAGGGAGGAAAACTGTTTTTT. Translation gives CSVAGQGGKLFF. Full variable domain (outside the CDR3, taken from reference TRBV29-1 and TRBJ1-4): SAVISQKPSRDICQRGTSLTIQCQVDSQVTMMFWYRQQPGQSLTLIATANQGSEATYESGFVIDKFPISRPNLTFSTLTVSNMSPEDSSIYLCSVAGQGGKLFFGSGTQLSVL.

This clone was counted once. V is TRBV28 and J is TRBJ2-1; 7 bases agree with TRBD2. Unmatched junction bases numbered 8, after V lost 10 bases and J lost 2 bases. The CDR3 is 14 amino acids. Germline lookup yields CDR1 MDHEN and CDR2 SYDVKM. The CDR3 nucleotides read TGTGCCACGGGGGGAGGGAACCCCTACAATGAGCAGTTCTTC. Its translation is CATGGGNPYNEQFF.

V is TRBV29-1 and J is TRBJ2-1, with 8 nucleotides matching TRBD2. This CDR3 spans 15 amino acids. Germline V gives CDR1 SQVTM, CDR2 ANQGSEA. V lost 8 bases and J lost 1; bases outside the gene matches: 10. This chain's CDR3 is CSTGSAGGSYNEQFF. Here the CDR3 DNA reads TGCAGCACAGGTTCGGCGGGGGGATCCTACAATGAGCAGTTCTTC.

The chain uses TRBV19 and TRBJ2-2, with unresolved D. CDR1 is LNHDA and CDR2 is SQIVND in the germline V gene (reference sequence). The CDR3 covers 13 residues. V was shortened by 9 bases and J by 6 bases, with 14 bases between the two germline ends. CDR3 amino acids: CASNTQRPGELFF. As DNA, the CDR3 is TGTGCCAGCAACACCCAGCGTCCCGGGGAGCTGTTTTTT.

This clone was seen a few times. V gene TRBV6-1 combines with J gene TRBJ2-7; 13 nucleotides align to TRBD2. Germline values: CDR1 MNHNS, CDR2 SASEGT. The CDR3 length is 17 residues. V trimming: 3 bases; J trimming: 6 bases; junction bases outside the gene matches: 11. The CDR3 here is CASSDYTGLAGASEQYF. The CDR3, as DNA: TGTGCCAGCAGTGACTATACCGGACTAGCGGGAGCCTCCGAGCAGTACTTC.

The J gene is TRBJ1-2, the V gene TRBV6-5, with TRBD1 matching 8 bases. V lost 4 bases, J lost 6 bases, and 7 bases stayed unmatched. The CDR3 runs 14 residues. CDR1 and CDR2 from the germline V gene are MNHEY and SVGAGI. The chain's CDR3 is CASSSGGAADGYTF. The CDR3 DNA reads TGTGCCAGCAGTTCAGGGGGCGCGGCCGATGGCTACACCTTC.

The chain employs TRBV19 and TRBJ1-2; perhaps TRBD1 as D (6 bases). The CDR3 extends over 14 amino acids. The ends were cut back, 5 bases at V and 5 bases at J, with 15 bases in the middle. The V gene's germline CDR1 is LNHDA and CDR2 SQIVND (reference sequence). The CDR3 coding sequence is TGTGCCAGTAGTCGGCAGGGGAGAATTTATGGCTACACCTTC. It translates to CASSRQGRIYGYTF.

J is TRBJ2-3 and V is TRBV9, with D possibly TRBD2 on 5 matching bases. The V end lost 3 bases, the J end lost 1 base, and 9 bases lay between the germline ends. The CDR3 runs 14 residues. Germline V gives CDR1 SGDLS, CDR2 YYNGEE. The CDR3: CASSGGARTDTQYF. Written as DNA, the CDR3 is TGTGCCAGCAGCGGGGGAGCCCGCACAGATACGCAGTATTTT.

This clone has more than one count but fewer than ten. This chain joins TRBV7-3 and TRBJ2-3, with D maybe TRBD1 (5 bases). The CDR3 is 16 amino acids. V was cut by 5 bases and J by 0 bases, with 15 bases left in between. CDR1 and CDR2 (germline): SGHTA, FQGTGA. The CDR3 nucleotides are TGTGCCAGCAGCACACAAGGGGCCCCTAGCACAGATACGCAGTATTTT. Translated: CASSTQGAPSTDTQYF.

Points on this clone: One junction end does not reproduce the germline sequence, and a read error may be involved. Other DNA sequences within the sample encode an identical CDR3. The chain links TRBV5-1 to TRBJ2-3; tentative D call: TRBD2 (6 bases). Germline V gene data show CDR1 as SGHRS and CDR2 as YFSETQ. The CDR3 is 13 residues long. In nucleotides, the CDR3 is TGCGCCAGCAGCTTGGGCGGGGCAGATACGCAGTATTTC. This sequence encodes CASSLGGADTQYF.

The chain is built from TRBV5-4 and TRBJ1-2; the match to TRBD1 covers 7 bases. The J segment lost 3 bases and the V segment lost 3 bases, leaving 8 bases of the junction unmatched. The CDR3 extends over 15 amino acids. Germline assignment: CDR1 SGHNT and CDR2 YYREEE (reference sequence). The CDR3 spells CASSSPTQGDYGYTF. The DNA of the CDR3 is TGTGCCAGCAGCTCTCCCACCCAGGGGGACTATGGCTACACCTTC.

This rearrangement joins TRBV27 to TRBJ2-3; tentative D call: TRBD2 (5 bases). The CDR3 length is 13 residues. V lost 9 bases, J lost 1 base, and 11 bases lay in between. Germline CDR1 reads MNHEY; CDR2 reads SMNVEV (reference sequence). CDR3: CASRSDGTDTQYF. The CDR3 nucleotides are TGTGCCAGTCGTAGCGACGGCACAGATACGCAGTATTTT.

This clone was picked up a small number of times. The chain is built from TRBV6-5 and TRBJ2-2, with 8 bases lining up with TRBD1. The CDR3 is made up of 16 amino acids. CDR1 MNHEY and CDR2 SVGAGI come from the germline V gene. V lost 0 bases and J lost 3; bases outside the gene matches: 3. The CDR3 bases are TGTGCCAGCAGTTACTCGGAGACAGGGGACACCGGGGAGCTGTTTTTT. It codes for CASSYSETGDTGELFF.

The chain combines TRBV19 with TRBJ1-3; the match to TRBD1 covers 9 bases. The germline gives CDR1 LNHDA, CDR2 SQIVND (reference sequence). The CDR3 runs 16 residues. V lost 5 bases to trimming and J lost 3 bases; unmatched junction nucleotides: 8. The DNA for the CDR3 is TGTGCCAGTAGTGCAAGGACAGGGGAAGGTGGAAACACCATATATTTT. It yields the protein CASSARTGEGGNTIYF.

The chain employs TRBV6-5 and TRBJ2-7; 7 bases are shared with TRBD2. This CDR3 comprises 15 residues. Germline values: CDR1 MNHEY, CDR2 SVGAGI. The trim removed 5 bases at V and 1 base at J, leaving 8 bases unmatched. CDR3 coding DNA: TGTGCCAGCAGTGGGGGACGGGAGGCGTCCTACGAGCAGTACTTC. This sequence encodes CASSGGREASYEQYF.

The chain is built from TRBV5-1 and TRBJ2-1; 10 nucleotides agree with TRBD2. CDR3 length: 16 residues. Germline CDR1 is SGHRS and CDR2 is YFSETQ. The V gene end was trimmed by 0 bases and the J gene end by 3 bases; junction bases not matched to a gene: 3. The CDR3 loop is CASSLAPSGSYNEQFF. CDR3 DNA sequence: TGCGCCAGCAGCTTGGCGCCTAGCGGGAGCTACAATGAGCAGTTCTTC.

The rearrangement joins TRBV5-1 to TRBJ2-3; TRBD2 might be the D (6 bases). The V gene lost 0 bases and the J gene lost 0 bases, with 8 bases spanning the gap. This CDR3 is built from 15 residues. The germline CDR1 and CDR2 sequences are SGHRS and YFSETQ. CDR3 sequence: CASSLGDSSTDTQYF. In DNA form, the CDR3 reads TGCGCCAGCAGCTTGGGGGACTCTAGCACAGATACGCAGTATTTT.

The V call is TRBV19, the J call TRBJ2-7, with D tentatively TRBD2 (5 bases). This CDR3 is 15 amino acids long. Between the trimmed V and J ends, which lost 5 bases and 3 bases, there was a span of 17 bases. In germline, CDR1 is LNHDA, CDR2 SQIVND (reference sequence). Here the CDR3 reads CASSHQAGLFYEQYF. The CDR3 nucleotides read TGTGCCAGTAGTCATCAAGCCGGACTTTTCTACGAGCAGTACTTC.

The J gene is TRBJ1-2, the V gene TRBV30; the D is unclear. The CDR3 contains 15 residues. The V and J ends lost 0 bases and 2 bases respectively, with 13 bases between them. Germline CDR1 and CDR2: GTSNPN and SVGIG (reference sequence). CDR3 sequence reads: CAWSVSGMGNYGYTF. The CDR3 DNA reads TGTGCCTGGAGTGTCAGCGGGATGGGAAACTATGGCTACACCTTC.